The 17 T cell receptor beta chains in this list originate from one sample, sequenced in a study of T cell repertoires in cytomegalovirus infection. TCRdb analysed the reads with MiXCR anew, one entry per CDR3 protein. The sample has approximately 490,000 distinct CDR3 sequences, roughly 10% seen once; the top ten hold roughly a tenth. Source material: PBMCs. These receptors originate from a human donor in good health (CMV status not recorded). Some clones in this sample may be carry-over from other donors' samples.

V gene TRBV30 combines with J gene TRBJ1-1; tentatively, D is TRBD1 (6 bases). The V and J ends lost 3 bases and 0 bases respectively, with 14 bases between them. Germline V gene data show CDR1 as GTSNPN and CDR2 as SVGIG (reference sequence). There are 15 residues in the CDR3. CDR3: CAWRVAGELNTEAFF. The CDR3 coding sequence is TGTGCCTGGAGAGTGGCAGGGGAACTGAACACTGAAGCTTTCTTT.

This clonotype was recorded many times. The chain recombines TRBV10-3 with TRBJ1-1, with D maybe TRBD1 (6 bases). The CDR3 contains 12 residues. V lost 11 bases and J lost 7, with 17 bases in between. The germline V gene has CDR1 ENHRY and CDR2 SYGVKD. The CDR3 DNA sequence: TGTGCCTCGGAGGGGGAAGGAAGTGAAGCTTTCTTT. This translates into CASEGEGSEAFF.

This clonotype was detected many times. The chain couples TRBV6-1 to TRBJ2-5, with D hard to call. Germline V gene data show CDR1 as MNHNS and CDR2 as SASEGT. The CDR3 runs to 13 residues. Trimming shortened V by 6 bases and J by 1 base, and 9 bases separated the two germline ends. The CDR3 reads CASRGRSQETQYF. CDR3 bases: TGTGCCAGCAGAGGGCGGTCCCAAGAGACCCAGTACTTC.

The chain is built from TRBV7-6 and TRBJ1-1; D gene uncertain. Germline assignment: CDR1 SGHVS and CDR2 FNYEAQ. Deletions cut 7 bases from V and 2 bases from J, with 20 bases between. This CDR3 region has 16 residues. CDR3 nucleotide sequence: TGTGCCAGCACCCCCCCCGGGTCTGGAAAAAACACTGAAGCTTTCTTT. It encodes CASTPPGSGKNTEAFF.

This clonotype came up many times. This chain connects TRBV6-6 to TRBJ2-2, with 8 bases lining up with TRBD1. Germline V CDR1 and CDR2: MNHNY, SVGAGI (reference sequence). J gave up 4 bases and V 8 bases, and 6 bases lay outside the gene matches. This CDR3 has 14 residues. The CDR3 sequence: CASLGQEVTGELFF. CDR3 sequence (DNA): TGTGCCAGCTTGGGACAGGAGGTCACCGGGGAGCTGTTTTTT.

This clonotype occurred many times. A read error may produce the germline difference seen at one junction end. This CDR3 is CASSLEAGTARNTF. The CDR3 DNA follows: TGTGCCAGCAGCTTAGAGGCCGGGACAGCAAGGAACACCTTT. The rearrangement uses TRBV7-2 and TRBJ1-1; 7 bases map to TRBD1. This CDR3 region has 14 residues. In germline, CDR1 is SGHTA, CDR2 FQGNSA.

This clonotype has only a few counts. This chain's CDR3 is CSAGTSVTYEQYF. The CDR3 DNA reads as TGCAGTGCCGGGACTAGCGTGACCTACGAGCAGTACTTC. The V call is TRBV20-1, the J call TRBJ2-7; 10 bases agree with TRBD2. The CDR3 sequence is 13 residues long. CDR1 is DFQATT and CDR2 is SNEGSKA in the germline V gene (reference sequence). Trimming removed 6 bases from V and 2 bases from J; junction bases left unmatched: 4.

Regarding this clonotype: A read error may be the cause here, since a much bigger clone is one base away. CDR3 coding DNA: TGTGCCAGCAGCTTGGGTCACAGGAACACTGAAGCTTTCTTT. Protein sequence: CASSLGHRNTEAFF. The genes are TRBV5-6 and TRBJ1-1; D is ambiguous. Germline V CDR1 and CDR2: SGHDT, YYEEEE. The V end was cut by 0 bases, the J end by 1 base, with 7 bases between. The CDR3 runs to 14 residues. The full variable domain, completed using reference TRBV5-6 and TRBJ1-1, is DAGVTQSPTHLIKTRGQQVTLRCSPKSGHDTVSWYQQALGQGPQFIFQYYEEEERQRGNFPDRFSGHQFPNYSSELNVNALLLGDSALYLCASSLGHRNTEAFFGQGTRLTVV.

This clonotype was counted at least ten times. The chain uses TRBV12-3 or TRBV12-4 and TRBJ1-2; possibly TRBD1 for D (6 bases). CDR3 length equals 14 residues. V lost 7 bases and J lost 0, with 12 bases in between. This CDR3 is CASTPTGSNYGYTF. The DNA of the CDR3 is TGTGCCAGCACCCCGACAGGTTCTAACTATGGCTACACCTTC.

In this sample, this clonotype turned up a few times. The chain is built from TRBV3-1 and TRBJ1-1; TRBD1 might be the D (5 bases). V gave up 4 bases and J gave up 1 base, with 10 bases separating them. The CDR3 loop spans 14 amino acids. Germline loops: CDR1 LGHDT, CDR2 YNNKEL (reference sequence). The CDR3 bases are TGTGCCAGCAGCCTGTCAGGGTGGAACACTGAAGCTTTCTTT. This codes for CASSLSGWNTEAFF.

Many counts were recorded for this clonotype. This chain connects TRBV7-8 to TRBJ1-5; TRBD1 agrees at 8 bases. The CDR3 is 13 residues long. Germline V gene sequence: CDR1 SGHVS, CDR2 FQNEAQ. Trimming at V came to 5 bases and at J to 7 bases, leaving 4 bases not matched to a gene. CDR3 region: CASSGQGYQPQHF. The DNA of the CDR3 is TGTGCCAGCAGCGGACAGGGTTACCAGCCCCAGCATTTT.

This clonotype was counted many times. This chain uses TRBV29-1 with TRBJ2-7, with TRBD2 matching over 11 bases. J gave up 4 bases and V 4 bases, and 6 bases lay outside the gene matches. Germline V gene lookup returns CDR1 SQVTM and CDR2 ANQGSEA. The CDR3 has 14 amino acids. The CDR3 DNA is TGCAGCGTTGCCCGACTAGCGGGGATGTACGAGCAGTACTTC. This codes for CSVARLAGMYEQYF.

This clonotype has a count of ten or more. V usage is TRBV12-3 or TRBV12-4 and J usage is TRBJ2-1, with D hard to call. Trimming removed 6 bases from V and 9 bases from J, with 18 bases in between. This CDR3 contains 14 residues. The CDR3 loop reads CASSSVTGKVEQFF. The CDR3 DNA sequence: TGTGCCAGCAGCTCCGTGACGGGTAAGGTTGAGCAGTTCTTC.

This clonotype was observed at least ten times. This sequence joins TRBV11-2 and TRBJ2-5; 7 nucleotides agree with TRBD1. Trimming cost V 5 bases and J 0 bases; bases outside gene matches: 3. The CDR3 is 14 residues long. Germline V gene data show CDR1 as SGHAT and CDR2 as FQNNGV. This chain's CDR3 is CASSRGPNQETQYF. CDR3 DNA: TGTGCCAGCAGCAGGGGGCCCAACCAAGAGACCCAGTACTTC.

This clonotype has a count of ten or more. The chain links TRBV24-1 to TRBJ2-2; D not certain. Trimming shortened V by 3 bases and J by 6 bases, and 4 bases separated the two germline ends. CDR1 is KGHDR and CDR2 is SFDVKD in the germline V gene. The CDR3 contains 12 residues. The CDR3 region is CATSDPAGELFF. DNA of the CDR3: TGTGCCACCAGTGATCCGGCCGGGGAGCTGTTTTTT.

The rearrangement uses TRBV3-1 and TRBJ2-1; D is unclear. Germline CDR1 and CDR2: LGHDT and YNNKEL (reference sequence). The CDR3 runs 15 residues. Deletions cut 4 bases from V and 0 bases from J, with 10 bases between. The CDR3 DNA reads as TGTGCCAGCAGCCGTGGGAAGGGCTCCTACAATGAGCAGTTCTTC. Translated, it gives CASSRGKGSYNEQFF.

This clonotype was observed at least ten times. The V call is TRBV7-3, the J call TRBJ2-7; 11 nucleotides align to TRBD1. From germline, CDR1 is SGHTA and CDR2 FQGTGA. V shed 3 bases and J 0 bases; nucleotides not matched to a gene: 1. This CDR3 region has 15 residues. DNA for the CDR3: TGTGCCAGCAGCTTTGGGACAGGGGGCTCCTACGAGCAGTACTTC. Its translation: CASSFGTGGSYEQYF. Full variable domain (remainder filled in from reference TRBV7-3 and TRBJ2-7): GAGVSQTPSNKVTEKGKYVELRCDPISGHTALYWYRQSLGQGPEFLIYFQGTGAADDSGLPNDRFFAVRPEGSVSTLKIQRTERGDSAVYLCASSFGTGGSYEQYFGPGTRLTVT.